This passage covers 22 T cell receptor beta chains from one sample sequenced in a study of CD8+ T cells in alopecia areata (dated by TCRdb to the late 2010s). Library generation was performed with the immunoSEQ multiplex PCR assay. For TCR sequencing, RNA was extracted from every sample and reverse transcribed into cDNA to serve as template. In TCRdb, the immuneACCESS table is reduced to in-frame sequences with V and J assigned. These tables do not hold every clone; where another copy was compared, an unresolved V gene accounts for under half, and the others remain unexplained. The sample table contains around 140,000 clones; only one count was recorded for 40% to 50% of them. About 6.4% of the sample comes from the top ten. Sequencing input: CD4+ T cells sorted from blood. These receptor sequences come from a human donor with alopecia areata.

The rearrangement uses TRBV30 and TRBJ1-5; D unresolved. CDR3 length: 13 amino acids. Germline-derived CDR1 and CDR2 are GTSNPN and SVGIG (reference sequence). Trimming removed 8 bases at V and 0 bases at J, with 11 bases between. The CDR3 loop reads CAPTEDSNQPQHF. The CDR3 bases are TGTGCCCCGACGGAGGATAGCAATCAGCCCCAGCATTTT.

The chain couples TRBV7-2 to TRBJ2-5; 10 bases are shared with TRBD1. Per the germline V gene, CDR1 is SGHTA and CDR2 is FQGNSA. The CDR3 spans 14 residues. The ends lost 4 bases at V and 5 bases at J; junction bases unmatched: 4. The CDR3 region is CASSYGQGVETQYF. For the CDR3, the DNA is TGTGCCAGCAGCTACGGACAGGGGGTCGAGACCCAGTACTTC.

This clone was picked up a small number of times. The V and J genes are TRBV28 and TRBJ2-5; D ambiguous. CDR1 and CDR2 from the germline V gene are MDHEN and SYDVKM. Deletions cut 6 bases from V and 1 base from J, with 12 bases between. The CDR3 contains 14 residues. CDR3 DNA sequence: TGTGCCAGCAGCCCCGCGGCGATCCAAGAGACCCAGTACTTC. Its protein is CASSPAAIQETQYF. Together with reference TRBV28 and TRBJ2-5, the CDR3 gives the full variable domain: DVKVTQSSRYLVKRTGEKVFLECVQDMDHENMFWYRQDPGLGLRLIYFSYDVKMKEKGDIPEGYSVSREKKERFSLILESASTNQTSMYLCASSPAAIQETQYFGPGTRLLVL.

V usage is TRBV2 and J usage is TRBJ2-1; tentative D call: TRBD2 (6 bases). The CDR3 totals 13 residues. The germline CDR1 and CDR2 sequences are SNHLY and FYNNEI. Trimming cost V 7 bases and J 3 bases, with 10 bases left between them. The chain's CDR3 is CASKAGNYNEQFF. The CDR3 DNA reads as TGTGCCAGCAAGGCGGGAAACTACAATGAGCAGTTCTTC.

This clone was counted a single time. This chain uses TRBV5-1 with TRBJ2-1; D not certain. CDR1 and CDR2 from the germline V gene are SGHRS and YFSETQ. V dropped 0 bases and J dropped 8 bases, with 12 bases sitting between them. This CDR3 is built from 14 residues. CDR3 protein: CASSLEVGGYEQFF. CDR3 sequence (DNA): TGCGCCAGCAGCTTGGAGGTGGGTGGATATGAGCAGTTCTTC. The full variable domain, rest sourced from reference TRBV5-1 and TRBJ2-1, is KAGVTQTPRYLIKTRGQQVTLSCSPISGHRSVSWYQQTPGQGLQFLFEYFSETQRNKGNFPGRFSGRQFSNSRSEMNVSTLELGDSALYLCASSLEVGGYEQFFGPGTRLTVL.

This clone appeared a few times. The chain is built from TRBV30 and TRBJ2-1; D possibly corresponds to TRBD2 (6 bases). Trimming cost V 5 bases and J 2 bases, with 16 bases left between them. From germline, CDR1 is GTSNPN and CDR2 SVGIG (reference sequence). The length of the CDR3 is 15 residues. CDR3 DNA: TGTGCCTGGCTTCGGAAGGGCGGGGCCTACAATGAGCAGTTCTTC. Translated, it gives CAWLRKGGAYNEQFF.

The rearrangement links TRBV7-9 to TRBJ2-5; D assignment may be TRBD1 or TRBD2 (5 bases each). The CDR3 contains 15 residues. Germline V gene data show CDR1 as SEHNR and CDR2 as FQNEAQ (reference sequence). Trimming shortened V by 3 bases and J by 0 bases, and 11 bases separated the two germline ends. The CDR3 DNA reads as TGTGCCAGCAGCTTGAGGGCAGGGCACCAAGAGACCCAGTACTTC. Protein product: CASSLRAGHQETQYF.

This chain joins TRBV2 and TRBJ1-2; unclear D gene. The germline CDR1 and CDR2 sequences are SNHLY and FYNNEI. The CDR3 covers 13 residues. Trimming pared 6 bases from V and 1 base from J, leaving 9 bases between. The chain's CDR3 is CASSPGNNYGYTF. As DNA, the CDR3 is TGTGCCAGCAGCCCCGGGAATAACTATGGCTACACCTTC.

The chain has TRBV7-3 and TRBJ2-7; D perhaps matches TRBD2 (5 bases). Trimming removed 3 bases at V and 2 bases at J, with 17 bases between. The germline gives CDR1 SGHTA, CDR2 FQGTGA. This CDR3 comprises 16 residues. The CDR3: CASSFGSSTRTYEQYF. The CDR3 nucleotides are TGTGCCAGCAGCTTCGGTTCGTCTACTAGGACCTACGAGCAGTACTTC.

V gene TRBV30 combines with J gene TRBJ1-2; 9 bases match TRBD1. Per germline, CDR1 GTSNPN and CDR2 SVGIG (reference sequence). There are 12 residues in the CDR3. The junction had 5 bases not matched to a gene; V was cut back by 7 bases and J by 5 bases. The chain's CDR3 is CAFTGGGYGYTF. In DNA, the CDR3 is TGTGCCTTCACAGGGGGCGGGTATGGCTACACCTTC.

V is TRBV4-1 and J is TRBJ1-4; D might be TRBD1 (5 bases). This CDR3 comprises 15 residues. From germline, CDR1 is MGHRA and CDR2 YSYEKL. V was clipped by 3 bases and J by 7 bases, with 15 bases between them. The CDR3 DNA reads TGCGCCAGCAGCCATGATCAGGGAGTCGGTGAAAAACTGTTTTTT. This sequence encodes CASSHDQGVGEKLFF.

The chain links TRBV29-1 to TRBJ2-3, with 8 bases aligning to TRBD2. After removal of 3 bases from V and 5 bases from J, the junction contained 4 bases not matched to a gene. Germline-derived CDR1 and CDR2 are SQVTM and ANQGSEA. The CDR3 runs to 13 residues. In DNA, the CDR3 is TGCAGCGTTGAGGCGGGAGGAGGAGATACGCAGTATTTT. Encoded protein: CSVEAGGGDTQYF.

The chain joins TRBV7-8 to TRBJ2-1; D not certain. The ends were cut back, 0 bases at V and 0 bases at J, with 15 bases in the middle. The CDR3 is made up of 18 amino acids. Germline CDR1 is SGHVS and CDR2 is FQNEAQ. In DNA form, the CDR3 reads TGTGCCAGCAGCTTAGCTGCCCGCCTGAGGAGCTCCTACAATGAGCAGTTCTTC. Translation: CASSLAARLRSSYNEQFF.

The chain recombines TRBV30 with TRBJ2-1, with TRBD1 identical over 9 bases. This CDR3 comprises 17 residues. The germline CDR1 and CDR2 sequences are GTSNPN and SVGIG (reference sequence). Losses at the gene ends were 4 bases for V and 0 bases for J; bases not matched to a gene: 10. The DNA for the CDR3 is TGTGCCTGGACCCGTCCGGGACAGGGTAGCTCCTACAATGAGCAGTTCTTC. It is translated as CAWTRPGQGSSYNEQFF.

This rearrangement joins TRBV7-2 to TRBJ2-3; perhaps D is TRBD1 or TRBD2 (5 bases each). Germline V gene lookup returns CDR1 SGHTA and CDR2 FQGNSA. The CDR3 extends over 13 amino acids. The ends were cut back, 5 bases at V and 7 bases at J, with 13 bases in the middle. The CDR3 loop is CASSRDGIHTQYF. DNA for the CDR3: TGTGCCAGCAGCCGGGACGGCATCCATACGCAGTATTTT.

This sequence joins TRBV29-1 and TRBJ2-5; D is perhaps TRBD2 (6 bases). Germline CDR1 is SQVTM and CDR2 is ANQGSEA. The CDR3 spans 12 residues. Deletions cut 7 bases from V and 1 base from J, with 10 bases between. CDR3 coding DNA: TGCAGCGCTACAGCGGGCCAAGAGACCCAGTACTTC. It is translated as CSATAGQETQYF.

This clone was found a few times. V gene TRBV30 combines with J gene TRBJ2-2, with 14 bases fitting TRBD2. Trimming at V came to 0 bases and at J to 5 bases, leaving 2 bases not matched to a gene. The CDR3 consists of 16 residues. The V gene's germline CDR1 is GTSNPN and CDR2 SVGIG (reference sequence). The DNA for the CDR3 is TGTGCCTGGAGTGTGGGACTAGCGGGAGTGACCGGGGAGCTGTTTTTT. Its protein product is CAWSVGLAGVTGELFF.

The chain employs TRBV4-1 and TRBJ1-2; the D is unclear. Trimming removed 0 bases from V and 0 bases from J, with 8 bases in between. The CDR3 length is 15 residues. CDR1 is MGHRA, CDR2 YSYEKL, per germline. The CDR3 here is CASSQEDGANYGYTF. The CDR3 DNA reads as TGCGCCAGCAGCCAAGAAGACGGAGCTAACTATGGCTACACCTTC.

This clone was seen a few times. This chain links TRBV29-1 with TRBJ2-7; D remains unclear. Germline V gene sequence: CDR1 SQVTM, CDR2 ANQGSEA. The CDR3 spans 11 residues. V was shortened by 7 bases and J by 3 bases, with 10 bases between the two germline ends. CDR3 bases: TGCAGCGGCAGGCGCGACTACGAGCAGTACTTC. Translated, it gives CSGRRDYEQYF.

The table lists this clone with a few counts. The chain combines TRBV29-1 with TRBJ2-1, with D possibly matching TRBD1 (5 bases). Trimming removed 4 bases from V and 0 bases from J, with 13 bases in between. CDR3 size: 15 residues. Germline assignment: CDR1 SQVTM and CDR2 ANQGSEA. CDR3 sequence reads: CSVVAGASSYNEQFF. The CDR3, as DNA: TGCAGCGTTGTCGCTGGGGCGAGCTCCTACAATGAGCAGTTCTTC.

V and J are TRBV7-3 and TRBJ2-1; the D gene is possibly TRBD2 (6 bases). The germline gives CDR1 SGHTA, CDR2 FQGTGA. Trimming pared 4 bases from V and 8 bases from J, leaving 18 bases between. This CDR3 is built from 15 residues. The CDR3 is CASSSKRAPFDEQFF. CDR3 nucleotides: TGTGCCAGCAGCTCAAAGCGGGCCCCCTTCGATGAGCAGTTCTTC.

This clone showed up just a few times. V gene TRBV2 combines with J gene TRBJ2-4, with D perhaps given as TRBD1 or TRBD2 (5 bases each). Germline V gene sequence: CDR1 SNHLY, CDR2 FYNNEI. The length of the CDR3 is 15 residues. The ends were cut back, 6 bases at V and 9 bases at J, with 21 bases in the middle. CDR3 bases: TGTGCCAGCAGCCCCGGGACGCCTAGCCTGGGCATTCAGTACTTC. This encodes CASSPGTPSLGIQYF.